This TCR beta chain is from a study of cytomegalovirus exposure and HLA in healthy donors (dated by TCRdb to 2016 to 2017). Background on the whole study: An earlier analysis of 550 to 700 of the donors reported approximately 270 Gb of sequence data and some 100 million unique TCR beta sequences from about 180 million T cells. A later genetic analysis used genome-wide SNP genotypes for about three fifths of the 666 donors, treating that subset as a discovery cohort. Roughly 300 gigabases of sequencing data and around 80 million unique TCR sequences made up an early release that covered about 640 HLA-typed donors. HLA typing covered class I and class II loci at four-digit resolution. To study patterns of TCR occurrence, a later analysis re-analyzed previously published TCR beta repertoires from several hundred donors and added high-resolution HLA genotyping. The T cell repertoires of several hundred subjects were profiled by immunosequencing and related to cytomegalovirus serostatus. Among roughly 370 genotyped donors of the cohort, an average of roughly 240,000 unique TCR beta nucleotide sequences were sequenced per donor, about a sixth of them non-productive. To predict cytomegalovirus infection status, the study combined high-throughput TCR immunosequencing, statistical association of individual TCRs with disease status, and machine learning. In an earlier analysis of 587 of the donors, high-throughput TCR beta sequencing was used to judge whether each TCR beta V gene segment behaved as functional or pseudogenic. Of the 350 to 450 genotyped donors, over 65% fell in the genetic ancestry cluster associated with self-reported Caucasian donors. All discovery cohort repertoires had been generated on a single sequencing platform. The study aimed to test whether cataloging public T cell receptors could reveal signatures of past pathogen exposure. Because of strong linkage in the cohort, roughly five DR-DQ haplotypes were treated as single units for association and clustering. The number of typed donors differed by locus: roughly 629-630 for A, B, C, DRB1 and DQB1; approximately 540 for DQA1; roughly 600 for DPA1; and approximately 450 for DPB1. Donor age, sex, ethnicity and CMV serostatus were compiled together with the repertoire data. In the later analysis, no new phenotypic data were used to find candidate immune exposures; instead, reliance was placed on TCR beta sequences and their occurrence across donors. A separate validation cohort of approximately 120 different subjects was used in addition to the roughly 670-subject first cohort.

The CDR1 and CDR2 encoded by the germline V gene are SGHTA and FQGTGA. The CDR3, cysteine through phenylalanine, is 17 amino acids long. Here the CDR3 DNA is all that survives: 51 bases in frame from base 1. Trimming accounts for 4 bases at V and 7 bases at J, while the number of junction bases matched to no gene is 16. The cohort was made up of 650 to 700 healthy bone marrow donors. At the time of sampling, all cohort members were nominally healthy, though unrecorded immune exposures were likely present. The donor tested CMV seronegative, placing the donor among the 350 to 400 seronegative members of the cohort. A peripheral blood sample was provided by each donor, and peripheral blood mononuclear cells were used for TCR beta sequencing. The Qiagen DNeasy Blood Extraction Kit was used to extract genomic DNA from the blood cell samples. This clone was seen a single time. The antigen this receptor binds is unknown. Per-nucleotide qualities are absent, and no much larger clonotype sits a single base away.

Library creation used the immunoSEQ multiplex PCR assay. For the multiplex PCR, a mixture combining 60 forward primers for TCR Vbeta segments and 13 reverse primers for TCR Jbeta segments was used. The CDR3 region of rearranged TCR beta genes was amplified from genomic DNA with a multiplex PCR assay. The amplified TCR beta libraries were sequenced on the Illumina HiSeq System as 87-base-pair reads. In the original analysis: Across the 670 or so repertoires, a later analysis counted some 81 million unique TCR beta chains, 8.5 million to 12 million of which were shared by at least two donors. To remove PCR and sequencing errors, raw reads were error-corrected and collapsed into unique sequences using a nearest-neighbor algorithm that merged closely related sequences. To assign V, D and J gene segments, CDR3 sequences were aligned to IMGT reference sequences. Each retained sequence needed at least a six-nucleotide match to both a V gene segment and a J gene segment. A rearrangement counted as productive if the CDR3 had no stop codons and remained in frame with V and J, and every other rearrangement counted as non-productive. Following IMGT convention, CDR3 was defined as the stretch from the second conserved V-encoded cysteine up to the conserved J-encoded phenylalanine. The earlier analysis of approximately 500 of the donors excluded sequences that lacked an unambiguous match to a single V gene segment. In an earlier analysis of about 590 of the donors, a V segment was called functional when productive rearrangements were above 56.7%, and segregating when the standard deviation between donors exceeded 5%. A statistical classification framework was built for diagnosing cytomegalovirus status from the catalog of TCR beta chain sequences. A later analysis assigned V and J genes by comparing TCR nucleotide sequences with IMGT/GENE-DB human TR gene sequences. In a later analysis, CDR3 sequences and most-parsimonious VDJ recombination scenarios were assigned using the TCRdist pipeline. In a later analysis, each TCR beta chain was defined by its CDR3 amino acid sequence together with its V-gene family, and reads lacking a unique V-gene family were excluded. As a way to deal with suspected cross-contamination and a sequencing artifact, a later analysis dropped nearly 600 nucleotide sequences that were highly shared and had low generation probability. For each public chain, a later analysis derived a clonal expansion index from normalized ranks of inferred template counts within each repertoire. Generation probabilities in a later analysis came from a VDJ recombination model fitted to out-of-frame rearrangements, and those results were checked against IGoR. A later analysis scored TCR-TCR, TCR-HLA and TCR-CMV co-occurrence with hypergeometric tests, applying a repertoire-size bias correction to TCR pairs. False discovery rates were estimated in a later analysis by permuting HLA or CMV assignments 20 times. In a later analysis, co-occurring TCRs were grouped using DBSCAN, and TCRdist sequence similarity was added for clustering within HLA-allele-positive subsets. Repertoires with fewer than 30,000 or more than 120,000 public chains, plus five repertoires with anomalous nucleotide sharing, were excluded from co-occurrence clustering. TCRdb carries this immuneACCESS record with in-frame sequences only. Its versions omit some clonotypes, under half of them owing to an unresolved V gene in the studies checked, with the rest unexplained. The V and J calls and the clone size are those of that table, but D and trimming were determined from the DNA. For this sample there are about 280,000 clones; 85% to 90% appear just once. 2% to 3% of the sample comes from the top ten.

Broader findings and caveats from the paper: Because HLA typing was unavailable for some donors at each locus, only the typed subset was used in association tests. Strong co-occurrence of HLA alleles, especially DR and DQ, made assigning TCR associations to individual alleles difficult. The sequencing pipeline was judged likely to have produced a cluster of highly shared sequence variants as a technical artifact. V-gene and J-gene trimming of TCR beta chains was associated with a missense DCLRE1C variant in a later genetic analysis, and the association was replicated in an independent cohort. Immune exposure information for the cohort was limited to CMV serostatus. An earlier analysis of approximately 600 of the donors showed that most TCR beta V segments appeared in productive rearrangements either about 90% or about 30% of the time, which broadly matched IMGT annotations. According to a later genetic analysis, donors in an Asian-associated ancestry cluster had fewer N-insertions in productive TCRs than the roughly 670-donor mean. Most TCR sequences were seen in very few donors, while some public TCRs were found in many individuals. A further reported finding was that TCR beta sequences accurately predicted the HLA-A and HLA-B alleles for most subjects in the first cohort. A later analysis found that HLA-associated TCR beta chains were more clonally expanded and had lower generation probabilities than equally common non-associated chains. Cytomegalovirus status was reported to be diagnosed by the classifier with high specificity and sensitivity in both the original and validation cohorts. A later analysis found that most CMV-associated TCR beta chains appeared HLA-restricted, with HLA associations seemingly driven largely by CMV exposure. Linkage disequilibrium might explain the correlated functional status among segregating V segments, but an unknown experimental factor could not be excluded. In a later analysis, TCR association rates were found to vary across HLA loci, with the most associated TCRs seen for DRB1 alleles and the fewest for HLA-C alleles. According to the authors, the approach could potentially be generalized to other disease states and immunological phenotypes. At a false discovery rate of 0.05, a later analysis linked some 18,000 TCR beta sequences to specific HLA alleles. A later analysis reported that several top co-occurrence clusters appeared linked to parvovirus B19, influenza, CMV and Epstein-Barr virus. In vitro tests confirmed that three of the cytomegalovirus-associated TCR beta chains recognize cytomegalovirus antigens. Presence/absence analyses assumed roughly uniform sequencing depth across donors, an assumption that may not hold. The earlier analysis of 587 of the donors excluded approximately 17 rarely observed V segments, including chromosome 9 orphons, because counts were too low. Some IMGT-functional V segments, including TRBV6-2 and TRBV6-3, could not be distinguished by the 87-base-pair reads and were therefore excluded. A total of 150 or so TCR beta chains were listed by the study as associated with cytomegalovirus. The cohort was sequenced for TCR beta chains only, and without alpha or paired-chain data the features that could be detected were limited.

Sequencing input: PBMCs. This sequence uses TRBV7-3 and TRBJ1-1; TRBD1 fits 9 bases in the junction. The clonotype originates from a woman under 30 in good health and CMV-seronegative. The CDR3 is CASSSGPGQGKGNEAFF. The DNA sequence is given as TGTGCCAGCAGCTCAGGGCCGGGACAGGGAAAGGGAAATGAAGCTTTCTTT.